This TCR beta chain was captured in a study of CD8 T cells in ankylosing spondylitis. TCRdb re-analysed the 5' RACE reads in MiXCR, keeping a single row per CDR3 protein. In the table there are around 340,000 distinct CDR3 sequences, 20% to 25% of which are singletons. This clonotype was picked up a small number of times. V shed 4 bases and J shed 9 bases, with 15 bases lying between them. The CDR3 extends over 14 amino acids. CDR1 is MNHNS, CDR2 SASEGT, per germline. The chain links TRBV6-1 to TRBJ2-2; tentative D call: TRBD1 (6 bases). The sequence came from a male donor with ankylosing spondylitis or in good health (not recorded which). Sequencing was performed on blood, either unsorted or a sorted T cell fraction (not recorded which). DNA for the CDR3: TGTGCCAGCAGTGTCCGGGACACCCCTTGGGAGCTGTTTTTT. As protein: CASSVRDTPWELFF.